This T cell receptor beta chain is from a study of blood T cell repertoires in COVID-19 (dated by TCRdb to 2018 to 2020). Describing the broader study: Collaborator samples came from the United States, Italy and Spain and covered acute and convalescent phases of COVID-19. The material from the prospective study consisted of cDNA or gDNA derived from T cells, B-cell-depleted T cells, or PBMCs. Subjects who had been exposed to COVID-19, were actively infected with it, or had recovered from it provided the deeply sampled blood TCRbeta repertoires that made up the dataset. The repertoires were released in a freely available public database meant as a resource for research on the immune response to SARS-CoV-2. Samples were obtained from the ongoing ImmuneRACE study (first 160 participants) and from 1,000 to 1,500 subjects provided by 6 global collaborators. The sample metadata nearly always contained a de-identified subject ID, COVID-19 status, age in years and sex. HLA class I and class II types, where available, came from metadata supplied by the sample provider rather than from assay-based typing.

Points on this clone: It has no known antigen specificity. No quality values exist for individual bases; no much larger clone is one base distant.

CDR1 is given as SGHTA and CDR2 as FQGNSA, both from the germline V gene. The V end gives up 4 bases and the J end 7 bases, leaving 16 bases in the junction not matched to a gene. The CDR3, cysteine through phenylalanine, is 17 amino acids long. CDR3 DNA only is kept here, 51 bases in frame from base 1. TCRbeta CDR3 regions were amplified from genomic DNA by means of the immunoSEQ Assay, a bias-controlled multiplex PCR. The study's processing was this. Within the assay, amplification of reference gene primers was used to estimate how many nucleated cells each sample contained. To quantify the absolute abundance of each unique TCRbeta CDR3 rearrangement, sequence reads were collapsed and filtered. For each sample, productive Simpson clonality was calculated as the square root of Simpson's diversity index over productive rearrangements. TCRdb holds this immuneACCESS table with in-frame rearrangements only. Some clones are missing; in checked studies, unresolved V genes explain under half, and the rest has no known cause. That table furnishes V, J and clone size, whereas the DNA furnished D and trimming. Recorded for this sample are around 110,000 clones; roughly 75% of them occurred a single time. The ten largest clones represent roughly 17% of the sample.

The collaborating institutions used their own protocols to collect whole blood in K2EDTA tubes. For TCRbeta analysis, collaborator samples were shipped as frozen whole blood, as isolated PBMCs, or as DNA extracted from either sample type. Overall study results and their limits: The amount of clinical and demographic metadata varied by source and participant and was provided uncurated.

The sequenced material came from peripheral blood. The chain is assembled from TRBV7-2 and TRBJ1-2, with 9 bases matching TRBD1. This receptor was obtained from a man in his fifties or sixties with active or convalescent COVID-19. The CDR3 here reads CASSSGTGNHLRGGYTF. In nucleotides, the sequence is TGTGCCAGCAGCTCCGGGACAGGGAACCACCTTCGGGGTGGCTACACCTTC. With all but the CDR3 taken from the reference TRBV7-2 and TRBJ1-2 genes, the full variable domain is: GAGVSQSPSNKVTEKGKDVELRCDPISGHTALYWYRQSLGQGLEFLIYFQGNSAPDKSGLPSDRFSAERTGGSVSTLTIQRTQQEDSAVYLCASSSGTGNHLRGGYTFGSGTRLTVV.